The 29 T cell receptor beta chains in this list originate from one sample, sequenced in a study of T cell repertoires in cytomegalovirus infection. These receptors have no known antigen. MiXCR, applied by TCRdb to the reads, yields one record per CDR3 protein. The table has tens of thousands of distinct CDR3 sequences, more than 25% seen once. What was sequenced was PBMCs, sequenced either directly or after in vitro stimulation (not recorded which). The receptors come from a human donor in good health (CMV status not recorded). Some clones in this sample may be carry-over from other donors' samples.

This clonotype appeared many times. This sequence joins TRBV7-2 and TRBJ2-3; no firm D call. CDR3 size: 13 residues. CDR1 is SGHTA and CDR2 is FQGNSA in the germline V gene. The germline V and J ends were trimmed by 5 bases and 9 bases, with 15 bases remaining between them. CDR3 protein: CASSATRAVTQYF. The CDR3 nucleotides read TGTGCCAGCAGCGCAACGCGCGCGGTGACGCAGTATTTT.

V is TRBV12-3 or TRBV12-4 and J is TRBJ2-1, with 8 bases matching TRBD2. Trimming took 0 bases from V and 8 from J; bases not matched to a gene: 6. CDR3 length equals 15 residues. Here the CDR3 DNA reads TGTGCCAGCAGTTTAGCCGGGAGGGCCACTTATGAGCAGTTCTTC. Its protein product is CASSLAGRATYEQFF.

This clonotype has more than one count but fewer than ten. V is TRBV7-6 and J is TRBJ2-5; D is perhaps TRBD1 (5 bases). The CDR3 spans 14 residues. Germline CDR1 and CDR2: SGHVS and FNYEAQ. Trimming left V 5 bases short and J 5 bases short, with 15 bases between. The CDR3, as DNA: TGTGCCAGCAGCCTAAGGGGCTCCGGGGAGACCCAGTACTTC. It yields the protein CASSLRGSGETQYF. Variable domain in full (rest from reference TRBV7-6 and TRBJ2-5): GAGVSQSPRYKVTKRGQDVALRCDPISGHVSLYWYRQALGQGPEFLTYFNYEAQQDKSGLPNDRFSAERPEGSISTLTIQRTEQRDSAMYRCASSLRGSGETQYFGPGTRLLVL.

This chain joins TRBV6-5 and TRBJ2-1, with 11 bases that match TRBD1. The junction had 4 bases not matched to a gene; V was cut back by 7 bases and J by 5 bases. CDR1 and CDR2 from the germline V gene are MNHEY and SVGAGI. The length of the CDR3 is 14 residues. CDR3 loop: CASTGTGGHNEQFF. CDR3 DNA: TGTGCCAGCACCGGGACAGGGGGACACAATGAGCAGTTCTTC.

This clonotype was counted only a few times. The V gene is TRBV19, the J gene TRBJ2-3; D is undetermined. Germline-derived CDR1 and CDR2 are LNHDA and SQIVND (reference sequence). The CDR3 loop spans 13 amino acids. V lost 3 bases to trimming and J lost 5 bases, with 9 bases between them. The CDR3 loop is CASSILAGDTQYF. As DNA, the CDR3 is TGTGCCAGTAGTATTTTAGCAGGAGATACGCAGTATTTT.

As for this clonotype: Its ends do not fully match the called genes, so a read error is possible. This chain uses TRBV20-1 with TRBJ1-4, with D possibly matching TRBD1 (5 bases). CDR1 and CDR2 (germline): DFQATT, SNEGSKA (reference sequence). CDR3 length: 11 residues. CDR3 in DNA: TGTCAACTCACAGGTAGCGAAAAACTGTTTTTT. Translation: CQLTGSEKLFF.

This rearrangement joins TRBV28 to TRBJ2-1; D perhaps matches TRBD2 (6 bases). Trimming took 7 bases from V and 5 from J, leaving 15 bases between them. Germline V CDR1 and CDR2: MDHEN, SYDVKM. This CDR3 is built from 14 residues. CDR3 sequence: CASTGPGVHNEQFF. The CDR3 DNA reads TGTGCCAGCACCGGGCCGGGAGTCCACAATGAGCAGTTCTTC.

The genes are TRBV6-8 and TRBJ2-7, with D perhaps matching TRBD1 (6 bases). The V end was cut by 8 bases, the J end by 2 bases, with 13 bases between. The CDR3 contains 13 residues. The germline CDR1 and CDR2 sequences are MNHGY and SAAAGT. The CDR3 region has the DNA TGTGCCAGCCGCCTTAACAGGGCCTACGAGCAGTACGTC. Amino acid sequence: CASRLNRAYEQYV.

This clonotype was detected only a few times. The chain combines TRBV7-8 with TRBJ2-7; possible D gene TRBD2, 6 bases. V dropped 4 bases and J dropped 2 bases, with 18 bases sitting between them. The length of the CDR3 is 16 residues. In germline, CDR1 is SGHVS, CDR2 FQNEAQ. The DNA for the CDR3 is TGTGCCAGCAGCTCCGTGGGCGGGACTTTTACCTACGAGCAGTACTTC. This sequence encodes CASSSVGGTFTYEQYF.

The CDR3 DNA sequence: TGCAGTGCATCCCTCGACAGCCGCGATATCACAGATACGCAGTATTTT. Protein product: CSASLDSRDITDTQYF. This rearrangement joins TRBV20-1 to TRBJ2-3, with D tentatively TRBD1 (5 bases). The CDR3 contains 16 residues. V gave up 6 bases and J gave up 2 bases, with 21 bases separating them. Per the germline V gene, CDR1 is DFQATT and CDR2 is SNEGSKA (reference sequence).

V and J are TRBV20-1 and TRBJ2-7; D perhaps matches TRBD2 (6 bases). Trimming cost V 2 bases and J 12 bases, with 17 bases left between them. The germline V gene encodes CDR1 DFQATT and CDR2 SNEGSKA (reference sequence). This CDR3 spans 12 amino acids. In nucleotides, the CDR3 is TGCAGTGCTAGACCTTACGGGACTCGATCGTACTTC. It is translated as CSARPYGTRSYF.

In this sample, this clonotype turned up many times. The chain recombines TRBV7-2 with TRBJ1-3, with D tentatively TRBD1 (5 bases). CDR3 length: 16 amino acids. From germline, CDR1 is SGHTA and CDR2 FQGNSA. The V gene lost 1 base and the J gene lost 4 bases, with 14 bases spanning the gap. In DNA, the CDR3 is TGTGCCAGCAGCTTAGTAGGGACGTCGGTCGGAAACACCATATATTTT. Translation: CASSLVGTSVGNTIYF.

V usage is TRBV10-3 and J usage is TRBJ2-3; perhaps TRBD2 as D (7 bases). CDR3 length equals 12 residues. The V gene lost 8 bases and the J gene lost 5 bases, with 11 bases spanning the gap. CDR1 is ENHRY, CDR2 SYGVKD, per germline. The CDR3 protein is CAISGGVDTQYF. The CDR3 bases are TGTGCCATCTCGGGGGGCGTAGATACGCAGTATTTT.

This clonotype was seen a few times. The V call is TRBV7-8, the J call TRBJ2-1; TRBD2 is a possible D gene (6 bases). Trimming left V 3 bases short and J 5 bases short, with 11 bases between. CDR3 length equals 14 residues. Germline lookup yields CDR1 SGHVS and CDR2 FQNEAQ. The CDR3 DNA reads TGTGCCAGCAGCTTGGACTACCGGAACAATGAGCAGTTCTTC. Residues: CASSLDYRNNEQFF.

This clonotype occurred a few times. The genes are TRBV7-2 and TRBJ2-1; 14 positions match TRBD2. Per germline, CDR1 SGHTA and CDR2 FQGNSA. V shed 5 bases and J 4 bases; nucleotides not matched to a gene: 1. The CDR3 consists of 15 residues. The CDR3 DNA reads as TGTGCCAGCAGCCGGACTAGCGGGAGGTACAATGAGCAGTTCTTC. This translates into CASSRTSGRYNEQFF.

This clonotype was observed a handful of times. The V gene is TRBV6-1, the J gene TRBJ2-3; no clear D gene. Trimming removed 6 bases from V and 6 bases from J, with 10 bases in between. The germline CDR1 and CDR2 sequences are MNHNS and SASEGT. The CDR3 sequence is 12 residues long. The CDR3 is CASSNSGDTQYF. The CDR3 nucleotides are TGTGCCAGCAGCAACTCCGGGGATACGCAGTATTTT.

This clonotype was seen a handful of times. This chain uses TRBV7-6 with TRBJ1-5; 9 bases align to TRBD1. CDR3 length: 13 residues. The germline V gene encodes CDR1 SGHVS and CDR2 FNYEAQ. V trimming: 5 bases; J trimming: 9 bases; junction bases outside the gene matches: 5. The CDR3: CASSPGQGLPQHF. CDR3 DNA: TGTGCCAGCAGCCCGGGACAGGGCTTGCCCCAGCATTTT.

The chain joins TRBV20-1 to TRBJ2-5; D gene unclear. V was trimmed by 0 bases and J by 4 bases, leaving 9 bases between them. The CDR3 runs to 13 residues. CDR1 is DFQATT and CDR2 is SNEGSKA in the germline V gene (reference sequence). CDR3 residues: CSARESGRETQYF. CDR3 nucleotides: TGCAGTGCTAGAGAATCGGGTCGAGAGACCCAGTACTTC.

Concerning this clonotype itself: The CDR3 end shows no conserved phenylalanine or tryptophan, and so a read error is likely. This chain links TRBV7-2 with TRBJ2-2, with 7 bases aligning to TRBD2. Trimming at V came to 8 bases and at J to 6 bases, leaving 15 bases not matched to a gene. This CDR3 has 16 residues. Germline V gives CDR1 SGHTA, CDR2 FQGNSA. The CDR3 DNA follows: TGTGCCAGCGGCCAGGGTGCGGGGAGGGGCTCCGGGGAGCTGTTTCTT. Amino acids: CASGQGAGRGSGELFL.

About this clonotype itself: Germline is not matched at one junction end, which may reflect a read error. The chain carries TRBV6-2 or TRBV6-3 and TRBJ2-3; no reliable D call. Germline CDR1 MNHEY, CDR2 SVGEGT. The CDR3 sequence is 11 residues long. The CDR3 is CASRLGDTKYF. Here the CDR3 DNA reads TGTGCCAGCAGACTCGGAGATACGAAGTATTTT.

The chain links TRBV18 to TRBJ1-2; 7 positions match TRBD1. CDR1 KGHSH and CDR2 LQKENI come from the germline V gene. CDR3 size: 13 residues. V was clipped by 1 base and J by 11 bases; unmatched bases: 7. The CDR3 protein is CASSPLRDSRYTF. The CDR3 DNA sequence: TGTGCCAGCTCACCACTCCGGGACAGCCGGTACACCTTC.

This clonotype was seen more than once but under ten times. The CDR3 bases are TGCGCCAGCAGCTTACCAGGGGCGACTGGGGACGAGCAGTACTTC. As protein: CASSLPGATGDEQYF. The genes are TRBV5-1 and TRBJ2-7; D is perhaps TRBD1 (6 bases). Germline-derived CDR1 and CDR2 are SGHRS and YFSETQ. The V end was cut by 2 bases, the J end by 5 bases, with 17 bases between. The CDR3 sequence is 15 residues long. The full variable domain, its missing parts supplied by reference TRBV5-1 and TRBJ2-7, is KAGVTQTPRYLIKTRGQQVTLSCSPISGHRSVSWYQQTPGQGLQFLFEYFSETQRNKGNFPGRFSGRQFSNSRSEMNVSTLELGDSALYLCASSLPGATGDEQYFGPGTRLTVT.

The V and J genes are TRBV5-4 and TRBJ2-5; D is undetermined. The CDR3 is made up of 13 amino acids. Germline V lookup: CDR1 SGHNT, CDR2 YYREEE (reference sequence). V lost 4 bases and J 1 base, leaving 8 bases between the germline ends. The CDR3 region is CASSTLPQETQYF. The CDR3 DNA follows: TGTGCCAGCAGCACCCTGCCCCAAGAGACCCAGTACTTC.

The V gene is TRBV3-1, the J gene TRBJ2-2, with TRBD2 identical over 12 bases. Germline lookup yields CDR1 LGHDT and CDR2 YNNKEL (reference sequence). V lost 4 bases to trimming and J lost 2 bases; unmatched junction nucleotides: 5. The CDR3 spans 17 residues. The CDR3 loop is CASSPRTSGANTGELFF. The CDR3 DNA reads as TGTGCCAGCAGCCCTCGGACTAGCGGGGCCAACACCGGGGAGCTGTTTTTT. Supplemented by reference TRBV3-1 and TRBJ2-2, the full variable domain reads DTAVSQTPKYLVTQMGNDKSIKCEQNLGHDTMYWYKQDSKKFLKIMFSYNNKELIINETVPNRFSPKSPDKAHLNLHINSLELGDSAVYFCASSPRTSGANTGELFFGEGSRLTVL.

This clonotype came up a few times. The chain combines TRBV7-6 with TRBJ2-7, with 7 bases fitting TRBD1. CDR3 length: 14 amino acids. Trimming took 4 bases from V and 5 from J; bases not matched to a gene: 8. CDR1 and CDR2 from the germline V gene are SGHVS and FNYEAQ. The CDR3 coding sequence is TGTGCCAGCAGCTCTGGACAGGCCGCCAACGAGCAGTACTTC. Amino acids: CASSSGQAANEQYF.

The chain links TRBV7-2 to TRBJ1-1; D is unclear. This CDR3 region has 14 residues. Trimming shortened V by 1 base and J by 4 bases, and 10 bases separated the two germline ends. Germline loops: CDR1 SGHTA, CDR2 FQGNSA. The CDR3: CASSLVWEGTEAFF. The CDR3 DNA sequence: TGTGCCAGCAGCTTAGTCTGGGAAGGCACTGAAGCTTTCTTT.

The chain is built from TRBV12-3 or TRBV12-4 and TRBJ1-1; unclear D gene. The CDR3 covers 15 residues. Deletions cut 0 bases from V and 4 bases from J, with 12 bases between. CDR3 sequence (DNA): TGTGCCAGCAGTTTAGCAACCGGGTCGAGCACTGAAGCTTTCTTT. Translated: CASSLATGSSTEAFF.

The chain employs TRBV20-1 and TRBJ2-1; D tentatively fits TRBD1 or TRBD2 (5 bases each). CDR3 length: 15 residues. CDR1 DFQATT and CDR2 SNEGSKA come from the germline V gene (reference sequence). CDR3 residues: CRPVGTQTTYNEQFF. The CDR3, as DNA: TGCAGACCCGTCGGGACCCAGACCACTTACAATGAGCAGTTCTTC.

The chain's CDR3 is CASSLGSRGAMNTQYF. As DNA, the CDR3 is TGTGCCAGCAGCTTAGGGTCCAGGGGGGCTATGAATACGCAGTATTTT. V gene TRBV7-9 combines with J gene TRBJ2-3; maybe TRBD1 (7 bases). This CDR3 comprises 16 residues. With 1 base removed from V and 7 bases from J, the gap between germline ends came to 18 bases. The germline CDR1 and CDR2 sequences are SEHNR and FQNEAQ (reference sequence).